The sequence of this TCR beta chain was determined in a study of blood T cells in healthy people across ages. Combining a sample-barcoded 5' primer with a J-beta primer mix, a second PCR ran for about 7 to 11 cycles. TCRdb itself ran the 5' RACE reads through MiXCR, one entry per CDR3 protein. The profile shows some 640,000 distinct CDR3 sequences, around half of them singletons. A note on this clonotype: A much more abundant neighbour one base away suggests this may be a read error.

The germline V gene has CDR1 SGHNT and CDR2 YENEEA. The CDR3 covers 13 residues. V was trimmed by 1 base and J by 2 bases, leaving 4 bases between them. V is TRBV11-3 and J is TRBJ2-3; D call uncertain. The sequence came from a woman between 55 and 75 years old in good health. The sequenced sample was blood. The CDR3 sequence is CASSLGDTDTQYF. The CDR3 nucleotides are TGTGCCAGCAGCTTAGGGGACACAGATACGCAGTATTTT.